This T cell receptor (beta chain) derives from a study of radiation and T cells in renal cell carcinoma. Regarding this clone: No antigen is known for it.

The treatment is: 15 Gy SBRT to primary tumor, nephrectomy 4 weeks later. Whole-study results and caveats: In nephrectomy-only tumors, top 100 clonotypes averaged roughly 45%, versus 54% irradiated. Baseline intratumoral clonotype presence is unknown without pretreatment biopsies.

This table comes from immunoSEQ multiplex PCR, and its TCRdb copy is limited to in-frame clones, with some not included. Here the sample spans 16,000 or so clones, roughly 50% being singletons. V shed 6 bases, J shed 1 base, and the junction held 8 bases outside the gene matches. This CDR3 region has 16 residues. Germline V lookup: CDR1 MNHEY, CDR2 SMNVEV (reference sequence). The receptor's source is a woman aged 55-69 years with renal cell carcinoma. The chain joins TRBV27 to TRBJ1-1; 10 bases line up with TRBD1. The sequenced sample was tumor tissue, obtained from a patient whose treatment included radiotherapy and nephrectomy. DNA of the CDR3: TGTGCCAGCAGGGACTGGACAGGGGGATCGAACACTGAAGCTTTCTTT. This sequence encodes CASRDWTGGSNTEAFF.